The entry that follows covers one TCR beta chain sequence. The table lists this clonotype with many counts. The antigen it binds to is not known. Within one base of it there is no much larger clone, and no base qualities were kept. The TCR beta CDR3 regions were amplified from the RNA transcripts. The TCR CDR3 was subjected to a first round of RT-PCR using the HTBI primer set and the Qiagen OneStep RT-PCR kit. Libraries were constructed in a second round of multiplex PCR, after which size selection and purification were carried out. The libraries were sequenced on an Illumina HiSeq2000 using paired-end 100 bp reads. The source study handled its data this way. SOAPnuke was used to process the raw data, removing reads that contained adapters or uncalled bases, had a mean Phred below 15, or lacked an exact match to the constant primer or identifier. COPE v1.2.5 was used to merge the high-quality paired reads, and each unique nucleotide sequence was defined as a clonotype. Clonotypes were aligned to IMGT TRBV, TRBD and TRBJ reference segments using MiTCR v1.1. The analysis included only V-J combinations with a frequency above 0.0001, which together covered 99% to 99.2% of the repertoires. A TCS score was defined as the ratio between F50 (clonal expansion) and ExV (chaos), using BLOSUM62-based TCRdist between CDR3 peptides within each V-J. Welch's t-statistics and random forest reduced around 520 V-J features to fewer than 15, which were used in a naive Bayes classifier (R e1071). TCRdb trimmed public reads at Q25 via fastp, called clones via MiXCR and kept in-frame beta chains. Each CDR3 protein appears once, grouped with its most common genes and DNA. Clone size and V and J calls follow TCRdb, not the original study. The sample table records about 580,000 distinct CDR3 sequences; roughly 14% of these occur just once. In total, the top ten clones hold 4.5% to 6% of the sample.

The CDR3 sequence holds 14 residues, the cysteine and phenylalanine included. Only CDR3 DNA remains: 42 bases, in frame from the first base. V is reduced by 0 bases and J by 8 bases, leaving a spacing of 13 bases between them. CDR1 and CDR2 (DFQATT, SNEGSKA) derive from the germline V gene (reference sequence). The data were taken from a study of T cells in Graves' hyperthyroidism and ophthalmopathy (dated by TCRdb to between 2019 and 2020). Regarding the complete study: Peripheral blood samples were taken at the time of initial diagnosis, prior to any treatment. A discovery cohort of roughly 96 patients, roughly 45 with Graves' ophthalmopathy and fewer than 65 with stable Graves' hyperthyroidism, was used to find distinguishing TCR V-J signatures. The 100 or so discovery patients were randomly split 7:3 into training and test sets. After blood sampling, hyperthyroidism patients were treated with methimazole at a starting dose of 30 mg daily, and ophthalmopathy patients were treated with high-dose intravenous methylprednisolone. Thyroid tissue and blood T-cell repertoires from six Graves' hyperthyroidism patients were also compared in the study. The paper describes TCR Vbeta CDR3 sequencing of 135 peripheral blood samples, made up of 43 ophthalmopathy patients, roughly 75 hyperthyroidism patients and 17 progressor patients. Whether ophthalmopathy could be predicted prospectively was tested in an independent validation cohort made up of roughly 20 hyperthyroidism patients plus 17 patients who later progressed to ophthalmopathy.

The full study reports these points: No statistical method was used to set the sample size in advance, and investigators knew the group allocation. During validation, the model predicted progression to ophthalmopathy a median of about 5.9 months ahead of onset, with approximately 71% sensitivity and roughly 75% specificity. Ophthalmopathy was separated from stable hyperthyroidism by a 13 V-J signature model, with approximately 90% sensitivity and approximately 84% specificity obtained in cross-validation and 80%/75% obtained in testing. Most expanded thyroid clonotypes (frequency above 0.001) were also found in blood, which suggests that blood repertoires may mirror thyroid immune responses.

Hyperthyroidism patients were aged 18 to 65 years and newly diagnosed, with disease duration of less than 2 months. The study excluded patients with uncontrolled infections, other autoimmune diseases, pregnancy or lactation. Diagnoses were established on the basis of clinical symptoms, serum thyroxine and TRAb, thyroid ultrasound, and orbital computed tomography. For progressor patients, blood was drawn at the first diagnosis of hyperthyroidism, before any ophthalmopathy symptoms had appeared. Ficoll-Paque density gradient centrifugation was used to isolate PBMCs from approximately 11 ml of fresh peripheral blood. Progressor patients were defined as those initially diagnosed with Graves' hyperthyroidism in whom ophthalmopathy developed during follow-up. Total RNA was extracted with Trizol reagent, and quality was checked on an Agilent 2100 Bioanalyzer.

Source material: blood. The receptor's source is a woman in her twenties or thirties with Graves' hyperthyroidism that later progressed to Graves' ophthalmopathy. This receptor chain uses TRBV20-1 and TRBJ1-4, with the D gene call left open. The CDR3 loop reads CSARDLSTEEKLFF. The sequence in DNA is TGCAGTGCTAGAGATCTCAGTACGGAAGAAAAACTGTTTTTT.